This is a list of T cell receptor beta chains from one sample in a study of long-term antiretroviral therapy in people with HIV. Method: immunoSEQ multiplex PCR; TCRdb's copy keeps in-frame clones and lacks some. Among around 40,000 clones listed, around 94% were seen once. Sample: unsorted PBMCs, taken 4.1 years after starting antiretroviral therapy. The receptors were gathered from a woman between 50 and 59 years old with HIV. CDR3s include the opening cysteine and the closing phenylalanine or tryptophan. D genes are given only for firm matches. Size tells how often a clone was seen (once, few, many) or the class of an expanded clone, and some rows leave it out.

J gene: TRBJ1-1
V gene: TRBV30
D gene: TRBD1
clone size: NA
CDR3 DNA: TGTGCCTGGACTGGGACAGCGAACACTGAAGCTTTCTTT
CDR3 protein: CAWTGTANTEAFF

J gene: TRBJ1-5
V gene: TRBV5-4
D gene: NA
clone size: NA
CDR3 DNA: TGTGCCAGCAGCTTGGGGGGGACATCTGATCAGCCCCAGCATTTT
CDR3 protein: CASSLGGTSDQPQHF

J gene: TRBJ1-3
V gene: TRBV18
D gene: NA
clone size: NA
CDR3 DNA: TGTGCCAGCTCACCTCGGGACGGAGGAAACACCATATATTTT
CDR3 protein: CASSPRDGGNTIYF

J gene: TRBJ2-3
V gene: TRBV5-1
D gene: TRBD2
clone size: NA
CDR3 DNA: TGCGCCAGCAGCTTGGTTGGGACTAGCGGGGCGGCAGATACGCAGTATTTT
CDR3 protein: CASSLVGTSGAADTQYF

J gene: TRBJ1-1
V gene: TRBV5-4
D gene: NA
clone size: NA
CDR3 DNA: TGTGCCAGCAGCTTAGAAGGGACCACTGAAGCTTTCTTT
CDR3 protein: CASSLEGTTEAFF

J gene: TRBJ2-3
V gene: TRBV2
D gene: NA
clone size: NA
CDR3 DNA: TGTGCCAGCAGTCGGGGAGACGGCAGCACAGATACGCAGTATTTT
CDR3 protein: CASSRGDGSTDTQYF

J gene: TRBJ1-1
V gene: TRBV19
D gene: NA
clone size: NA
CDR3 DNA: TGTGCCAGTAGCGATCGGCCAGGAACGGAAGCTTTCTTT
CDR3 protein: CASSDRPGTEAFF

J gene: TRBJ1-1
V gene: TRBV2
D gene: NA
clone size: NA
CDR3 DNA: TGTGCCAGCAGCCCCCAGAGATACACTGAAGCTTTCTTT
CDR3 protein: CASSPQRYTEAFF

J gene: TRBJ2-3
V gene: TRBV7-9
D gene: NA
clone size: NA
CDR3 DNA: TGTGCCAGCAGCCCATTAGGAACAGCGATAGATACGCAGTATTTT
CDR3 protein: CASSPLGTAIDTQYF

J gene: TRBJ2-1
V gene: TRBV6-1
D gene: NA
clone size: NA
CDR3 DNA: TGTGCCAGCAGCCCAGACAGGAGCTCCTACAATGAGCAGTTCTTC
CDR3 protein: CASSPDRSSYNEQFF

J gene: TRBJ2-1
V gene: TRBV9
D gene: NA
clone size: NA
CDR3 DNA: TGTGCCAGCAGCGTCTATGGCGGGGGCCCGAGCTCCTACAATGAGCAGTTCTTC
CDR3 protein: CASSVYGGGPSSYNEQFF

J gene: TRBJ2-7
V gene: TRBV5-1
D gene: NA
clone size: once
CDR3 DNA: TGCGCCAGCAGCTTGGGAGGCAGGCTTTCCTACGAGCAGTACTTC
CDR3 protein: CASSLGGRLSYEQYF

J gene: TRBJ1-2
V gene: TRBV19
D gene: NA
clone size: NA
CDR3 DNA: TGTGCCAGTAGATTCGGGGAGGTGGGTTCCTATGGCTACACCTTC
CDR3 protein: CASRFGEVGSYGYTF

J gene: TRBJ2-3
V gene: TRBV5-1
D gene: NA
clone size: NA
CDR3 DNA: TGCGCCAGCAGCACCCGGGCTAACCCAGATACGCAGTATTTT
CDR3 protein: CASSTRANPDTQYF

J gene: TRBJ1-1
V gene: TRBV5-1
D gene: NA
clone size: NA
CDR3 DNA: TGCGCCAGCAGCTTGCTGAGGAGCATGAACACTGAAGCTTTCTTT
CDR3 protein: CASSLLRSMNTEAFF

J gene: TRBJ2-1
V gene: TRBV7-8
D gene: NA
clone size: NA
CDR3 DNA: TGTGCCAGCAGCTTATCCTCCAGAGGGAATGAGCAGTTCTTC
CDR3 protein: CASSLSSRGNEQFF

J gene: TRBJ1-1
V gene: TRBV10-3
D gene: TRBD1
clone size: NA
CDR3 DNA: TGTGCCATCAGCGGGACAGGGATGAACACTGAAGCTTTCTTT
CDR3 protein: CAISGTGMNTEAFF

J gene: TRBJ2-2
V gene: TRBV4-1
D gene: TRBD1
clone size: once
CDR3 DNA: TGCGCCAGCAGCCACACCGGACAGGGTTCAGGCGAGCTGTTTTTT
CDR3 protein: CASSHTGQGSGELFF

J gene: TRBJ1-1
V gene: TRBV5-6
D gene: NA
clone size: NA
CDR3 DNA: TGTGCCAGCAGTATCAACACAGGGTTTGCCACTGAAGCTTTCTTT
CDR3 protein: CASSINTGFATEAFF

J gene: TRBJ2-2
V gene: TRBV11-2
D gene: TRBD2
clone size: once
CDR3 DNA: TGTGCCAGCAGCTTAGAAGGGGGACTAGCGGGACCCACCGGGGAGCTGTTTTTT
CDR3 protein: CASSLEGGLAGPTGELFF

J gene: TRBJ2-3
V gene: TRBV30
D gene: TRBD1
clone size: NA
CDR3 DNA: TGTGCCTGGAGTGCGGGGGCAGGGGGCCCAGATACGCAGTATTTT
CDR3 protein: CAWSAGAGGPDTQYF

J gene: TRBJ2-1
V gene: TRBV5-1
D gene: TRBD2
clone size: NA
CDR3 DNA: TGCGCCAGCAGCTTGGCGGGAGGGGAGAAGTACAATGAGCAGTTCTTC
CDR3 protein: CASSLAGGEKYNEQFF

J gene: TRBJ2-6
V gene: TRBV6-5
D gene: NA
clone size: once
CDR3 DNA: TGTGCCAGCAGCCAGACGGGCTCTGGGGCCAACGTCCTGACTTTC
CDR3 protein: CASSQTGSGANVLTF

J gene: TRBJ1-1
V gene: TRBV7-3
D gene: TRBD1
clone size: NA
CDR3 DNA: TGTGCCAGCAGCTCACCGGACAGGGTCAACACTGAAGCTTTCTTT
CDR3 protein: CASSSPDRVNTEAFF

J gene: TRBJ2-1
V gene: TRBV7-2
D gene: NA
clone size: NA
CDR3 DNA: TGTGCCAGCAGCTTAAGTACGGTGGCGGTTGTACAGAATGAGCAGTTCTTC
CDR3 protein: CASSLSTVAVVQNEQFF

J gene: TRBJ2-5
V gene: TRBV5-1
D gene: NA
clone size: NA
CDR3 DNA: TGCGCCAGCAGTGCGGGCGGGAACCAAGAGACCCAGTACTTC
CDR3 protein: CASSAGGNQETQYF

J gene: TRBJ2-2
V gene: TRBV7-3
D gene: TRBD2
clone size: NA
CDR3 DNA: TGTGCCAGCAGCGCGGGGGGGGTGACCGGGGAGCTGTTTTTT
CDR3 protein: CASSAGGVTGELFF

J gene: TRBJ1-2
V gene: TRBV30
D gene: NA
clone size: NA
CDR3 DNA: TGTGCCTGGAGGTCAGACAGCGTATATGGCTACACCTTC
CDR3 protein: CAWRSDSVYGYTF

J gene: TRBJ1-1
V gene: TRBV7-3
D gene: NA
clone size: NA
CDR3 DNA: TGTGCCAGCAGCTCGCTCGGCAGTTCCACTGAAGCTTTCTTT
CDR3 protein: CASSSLGSSTEAFF

J gene: TRBJ1-1
V gene: TRBV5-3
D gene: NA
clone size: NA
CDR3 DNA: TGTGCCAGAAGCTTCGGTACGACAGTGATAAGAACTGAAGCTTTCTTT
CDR3 protein: CARSFGTTVIRTEAFF

J gene: TRBJ1-2
V gene: TRBV5-1
D gene: NA
clone size: NA
CDR3 DNA: TGCGCCAGCAGCTTGGGCGGGACTGCTAACTATGGCTACACCTTC
CDR3 protein: CASSLGGTANYGYTF

J gene: TRBJ2-7
V gene: TRBV7-3
D gene: NA
clone size: NA
CDR3 DNA: TGTGCCAGCGGACCTACTAGGGGCGAGCAGTACTTC
CDR3 protein: CASGPTRGEQYF

J gene: TRBJ2-3
V gene: TRBV4-3
D gene: TRBD2
clone size: NA
CDR3 DNA: TGCGCCAGCAGCCAAGGACTAGCGGGGGGCGGCACAGATACGCAGTATTTT
CDR3 protein: CASSQGLAGGGTDTQYF

J gene: TRBJ2-7
V gene: TRBV27
D gene: TRBD1
clone size: NA
CDR3 DNA: TGTGCCAGCAGTTTATATACAACCGGGACAGGGTATGCCGAGCAGTACTTC
CDR3 protein: CASSLYTTGTGYAEQYF

J gene: TRBJ2-7
V gene: TRBV5-1
D gene: TRBD1
clone size: once
CDR3 DNA: TGCGCCAGCAGTCCTTTCCCGGGACAGGGCACCGAGCAGTACTTC
CDR3 protein: CASSPFPGQGTEQYF

J gene: TRBJ2-7
V gene: TRBV6-1
D gene: NA
clone size: NA
CDR3 DNA: TGTGCCAGCAGTGAGATGGGTACCGAGCAGTACTTC
CDR3 protein: CASSEMGTEQYF

J gene: TRBJ2-5
V gene: TRBV6-1
D gene: TRBD2
clone size: NA
CDR3 DNA: TGTGCCAGCAGTGAAGGACTAGCGGGGGCGCTTACCCAGTACTTC
CDR3 protein: CASSEGLAGALTQYF

J gene: TRBJ1-5
V gene: TRBV30
D gene: TRBD1
clone size: NA
CDR3 DNA: TGTGCCTGGACCGCGGACAGGGGAGGCAATCAGCCCCAGCATTTT
CDR3 protein: CAWTADRGGNQPQHF

J gene: TRBJ1-2
V gene: TRBV2
D gene: NA
clone size: NA
CDR3 DNA: TGTGCCAGCAGAGTGGACAGTGCCCCGGGGGGTGGCTACACCTTC
CDR3 protein: CASRVDSAPGGGYTF

J gene: TRBJ2-3
V gene: TRBV5-5
D gene: NA
clone size: NA
CDR3 DNA: TGTGCCAGCAGCACTCATCTGTCCCAAGATACGCAGTATTTT
CDR3 protein: CASSTHLSQDTQYF

J gene: TRBJ2-5
V gene: TRBV29-1
D gene: NA
clone size: NA
CDR3 DNA: TGCAGCGTTCGGGTCGGGGAGACCCAGTACTTC
CDR3 protein: CSVRVGETQYF

J gene: TRBJ1-5
V gene: TRBV2
D gene: NA
clone size: NA
CDR3 DNA: TGTGCCAGTAAGCTAGGGATTTACAATCAGCCCCAGCATTTT
CDR3 protein: CASKLGIYNQPQHF

J gene: TRBJ2-2
V gene: TRBV29-1
D gene: NA
clone size: NA
CDR3 DNA: TGCAGCGTTCGTTGGAACACCGGGGAGCTGTTTTTT
CDR3 protein: CSVRWNTGELFF

J gene: TRBJ1-3
V gene: TRBV9
D gene: NA
clone size: NA
CDR3 DNA: TGTGCCAGCAGCCCTCGCATCGTAGGCTCTGGAAACACCATATATTTT
CDR3 protein: CASSPRIVGSGNTIYF

J gene: TRBJ1-5
V gene: TRBV30
D gene: NA
clone size: NA
CDR3 DNA: TGTGCCTGGAGTGCCCAACGTAATCAGCCCCAGCATTTT
CDR3 protein: CAWSAQRNQPQHF

J gene: TRBJ1-5
V gene: TRBV7-9
D gene: TRBD1
clone size: NA
CDR3 DNA: TGTGCCAGCAGCTCGGGACAGGCTAGCAATCAGCCCCAGCATTTT
CDR3 protein: CASSSGQASNQPQHF

J gene: TRBJ2-3
V gene: TRBV10-3
D gene: TRBD2
clone size: NA
CDR3 DNA: TGTGCCATCAGTGAACCTAGCGGGGGGCTTAGCACAGATACGCAGTATTTT
CDR3 protein: CAISEPSGGLSTDTQYF

J gene: TRBJ2-7
V gene: TRBV6-5
D gene: NA
clone size: NA
CDR3 DNA: TGTGCCAGCAGTTATCCAGGGCAAGAGCAGTACTTC
CDR3 protein: CASSYPGQEQYF

J gene: TRBJ2-7
V gene: TRBV29-1
D gene: NA
clone size: NA
CDR3 DNA: TGCAGCGTTGTGACTTCCCTGAGCTCCTACGAGCAGTACTTC
CDR3 protein: CSVVTSLSSYEQYF

J gene: TRBJ2-2
V gene: TRBV28
D gene: NA
clone size: NA
CDR3 DNA: TGTGCCAGCAGGCCGGGGGGCTTGAACACCGGGGAGCTGTTTTTT
CDR3 protein: CASRPGGLNTGELFF

J gene: TRBJ2-1
V gene: TRBV14
D gene: TRBD1
clone size: NA
CDR3 DNA: TGTGCCAGCAGCCAGGGGGGACAGGGAAGGGGCAATGAGCAGTTCTTC
CDR3 protein: CASSQGGQGRGNEQFF

J gene: TRBJ2-2
V gene: TRBV29-1
D gene: NA
clone size: NA
CDR3 DNA: TGCAGCGCCGCGAAGACGGGGGTTGGCGGGGAGCTGTTTTTT
CDR3 protein: CSAAKTGVGGELFF

J gene: TRBJ2-1
V gene: TRBV4-2
D gene: TRBD1
clone size: NA
CDR3 DNA: TGTGCCAGCAGCCTTTACCCCGGACAGGGAACCTACAATGAGCAGTTCTTC
CDR3 protein: CASSLYPGQGTYNEQFF

J gene: TRBJ2-1
V gene: TRBV7-2
D gene: TRBD2
clone size: NA
CDR3 DNA: TGTGCCAGCATAAAGTGGCTAGCGGGGGGGGACAATGAGCAGTTCTTC
CDR3 protein: CASIKWLAGGDNEQFF

J gene: TRBJ2-2
V gene: TRBV13
D gene: TRBD2
clone size: NA
CDR3 DNA: TGTGCCAGCAGCTTAGTGGCGGGGGGAAACACCGGGGAGCTGTTTTTT
CDR3 protein: CASSLVAGGNTGELFF

J gene: TRBJ1-6
V gene: TRBV6-4
D gene: NA
clone size: NA
CDR3 DNA: TGTGCCAGCAGCCGAGGGGGGAGCTCCTATAATTCACCCCTCCACTTT
CDR3 protein: CASSRGGSSYNSPLHF

J gene: TRBJ1-1
V gene: TRBV6-5
D gene: TRBD1
clone size: NA
CDR3 DNA: TGTGCCAGCAGTCACAGGGGCTCAAACACTGAAGCTTTCTTT
CDR3 protein: CASSHRGSNTEAFF

J gene: TRBJ2-5
V gene: TRBV7-9
D gene: TRBD2
clone size: NA
CDR3 DNA: TGTGCCAGCAAGTCTCGGGGGGGCCTTGAGACCCAGTACTTC
CDR3 protein: CASKSRGGLETQYF

J gene: TRBJ2-5
V gene: TRBV4-3
D gene: NA
clone size: NA
CDR3 DNA: TGCGCCAGCAGCCAAGATCTTAGTAGGGGAACAGAGACCCAGTACTTC
CDR3 protein: CASSQDLSRGTETQYF

J gene: TRBJ2-7
V gene: TRBV7-9
D gene: NA
clone size: NA
CDR3 DNA: TGTGCCAGCAGCTCGTTTGGGGGGTCCGAGCAGTACTTC
CDR3 protein: CASSSFGGSEQYF